The subject of this entry is one T cell receptor beta chain. The antigen is undetermined. The CDR3 runs 15 residues. With V trimmed by 2 bases and J by 5 bases, 6 bases remained unmatched. Germline V gene lookup returns CDR1 SGDLS and CDR2 YYNGEE. Method: immunoSEQ multiplex PCR; TCRdb's copy keeps in-frame clones and lacks some. This table holds over a million clones, around 78% found once. This record comes from a study of shared clonotypes between healthy human individuals. At the level of the study: Donor ages ranged 18 to 49 years: two women, a few men. Study-wide results and limits: A generally larger estimated richness was seen in naive subsets than in memory subsets. Relative to their counterparts shared across all four donors, non-shared clonotypes exhibited diminished generation probabilities.

Each of the donors was a healthy adult who was HIV-negative and had not had a recent acute infection or vaccination. This TCR was recovered from a young man in good health. Some clones in this sample may be carry-over from other donors' samples. The specimen sequenced was memory CD4+ T cells from PBMCs. Subset specified: CD45RA-negative fraction. The J gene is TRBJ2-1, the V gene TRBV9; 8 nucleotides line up with TRBD1. CDR3 region: CASSVTGGSHNEQFF. CDR3 nucleotides: TGTGCCAGCAGCGTCACAGGGGGTTCCCACAATGAGCAGTTCTTC.